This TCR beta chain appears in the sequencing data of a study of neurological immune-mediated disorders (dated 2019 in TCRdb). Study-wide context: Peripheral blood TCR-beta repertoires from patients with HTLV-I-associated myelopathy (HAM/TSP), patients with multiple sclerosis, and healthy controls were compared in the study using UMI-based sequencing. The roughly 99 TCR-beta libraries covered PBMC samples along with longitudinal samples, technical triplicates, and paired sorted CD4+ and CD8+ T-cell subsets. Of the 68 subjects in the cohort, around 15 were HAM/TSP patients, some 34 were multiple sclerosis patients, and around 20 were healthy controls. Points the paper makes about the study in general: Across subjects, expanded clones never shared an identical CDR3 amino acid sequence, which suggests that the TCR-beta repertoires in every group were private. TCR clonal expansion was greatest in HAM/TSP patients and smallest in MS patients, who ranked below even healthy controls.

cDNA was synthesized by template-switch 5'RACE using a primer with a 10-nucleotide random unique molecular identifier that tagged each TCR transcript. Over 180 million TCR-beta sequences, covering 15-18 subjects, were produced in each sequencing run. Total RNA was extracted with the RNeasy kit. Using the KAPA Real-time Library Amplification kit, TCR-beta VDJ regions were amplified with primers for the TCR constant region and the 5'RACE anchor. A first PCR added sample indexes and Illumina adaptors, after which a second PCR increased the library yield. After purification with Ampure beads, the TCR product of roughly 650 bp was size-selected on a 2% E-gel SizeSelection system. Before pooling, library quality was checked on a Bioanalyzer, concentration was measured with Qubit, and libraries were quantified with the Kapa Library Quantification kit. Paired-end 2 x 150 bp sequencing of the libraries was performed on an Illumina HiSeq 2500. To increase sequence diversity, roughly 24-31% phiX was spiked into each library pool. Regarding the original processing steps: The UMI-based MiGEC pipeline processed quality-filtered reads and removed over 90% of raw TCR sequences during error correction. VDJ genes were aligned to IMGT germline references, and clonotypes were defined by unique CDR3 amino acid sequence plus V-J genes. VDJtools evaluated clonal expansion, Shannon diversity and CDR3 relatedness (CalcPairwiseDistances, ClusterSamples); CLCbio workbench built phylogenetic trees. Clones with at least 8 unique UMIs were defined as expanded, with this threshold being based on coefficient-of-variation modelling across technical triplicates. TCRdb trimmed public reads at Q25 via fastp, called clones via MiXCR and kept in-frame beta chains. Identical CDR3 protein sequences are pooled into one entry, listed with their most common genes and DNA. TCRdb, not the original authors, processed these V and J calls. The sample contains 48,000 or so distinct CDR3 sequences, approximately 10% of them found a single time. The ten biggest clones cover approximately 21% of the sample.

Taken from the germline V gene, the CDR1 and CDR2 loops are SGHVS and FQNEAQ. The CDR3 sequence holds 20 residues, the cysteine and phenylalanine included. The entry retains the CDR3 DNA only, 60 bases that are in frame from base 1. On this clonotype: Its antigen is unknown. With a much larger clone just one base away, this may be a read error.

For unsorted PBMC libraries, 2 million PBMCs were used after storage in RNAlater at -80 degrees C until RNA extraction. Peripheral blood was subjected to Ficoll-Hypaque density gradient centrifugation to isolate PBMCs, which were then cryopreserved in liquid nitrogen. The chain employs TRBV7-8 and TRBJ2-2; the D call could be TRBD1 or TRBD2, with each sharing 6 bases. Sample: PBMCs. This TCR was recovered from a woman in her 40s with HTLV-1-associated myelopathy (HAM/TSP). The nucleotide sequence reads TGTGCCAGCAGCTCCATGTGGAGGGGGTTTTCCCAATCGAACACCGCGGAGCTGTTTTTT. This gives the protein CASSSMWRGFSQSNTAELFF.